This T cell receptor beta chain emerged from a study of T-cell memory formation after mild COVID-19. Whole-study findings and limits: Contracting clones from day 15 to 85 showed balanced CD4/CD8; later expanders favored CD4+.

TCRdb re-called the 5' RACE reads with MiXCR, one entry per CDR3 protein. This sample has under 300,000 distinct CDR3 sequences, with 16% found just once. This clonotype was picked up a small number of times. Its matching antigen is unknown. The sample was PBMCs or a T cell subset sorted from them (not recorded which). This TCR came from a man younger than 35 who had mild COVID-19 (a few samples of this study predate the infection). Cell type and time point are not known.

In DNA form, the CDR3 reads TGCGCCAGCTGTCTCGGGACAGGGGGCGAGCAGTACTTC. Translation gives CASCLGTGGEQYF. The V gene is TRBV5-1, the J gene TRBJ2-7, with TRBD1 matching 11 bases. The CDR3 consists of 13 residues. CDR1 and CDR2 (germline): SGHRS, YFSETQ. The V gene end was trimmed by 7 bases and the J gene end by 6 bases; junction bases not matched to a gene: 6.